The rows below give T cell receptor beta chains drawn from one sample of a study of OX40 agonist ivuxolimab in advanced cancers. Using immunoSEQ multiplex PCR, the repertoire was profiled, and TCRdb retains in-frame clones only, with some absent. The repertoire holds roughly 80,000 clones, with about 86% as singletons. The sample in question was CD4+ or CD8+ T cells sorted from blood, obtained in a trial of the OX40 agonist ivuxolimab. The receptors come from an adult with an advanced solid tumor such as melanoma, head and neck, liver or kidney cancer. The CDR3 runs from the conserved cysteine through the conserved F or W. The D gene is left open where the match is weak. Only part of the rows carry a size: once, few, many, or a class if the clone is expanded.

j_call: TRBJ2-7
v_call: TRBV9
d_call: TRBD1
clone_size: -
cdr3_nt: TGTGCCAGCAGCGCCGGCCATAACCTTCGACAGGGGGTAATAGAAGAGCAGTACTTC
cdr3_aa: CASSAGHNLRQGVIEEQYF

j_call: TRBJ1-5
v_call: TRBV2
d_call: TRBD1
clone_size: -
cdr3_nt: TGTGCCAGCAGAGCTTCGACAGGGAACCATCAGCCCCAGCATTTT
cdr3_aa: CASRASTGNHQPQHF

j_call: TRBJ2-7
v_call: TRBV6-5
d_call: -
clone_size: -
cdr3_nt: TGTGCCAGCAGTGATCACCATTCCTACGAGCAGTACTTC
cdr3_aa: CASSDHHSYEQYF

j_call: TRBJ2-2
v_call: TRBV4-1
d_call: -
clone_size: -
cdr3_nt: TGCGCCAGCAGCCAAGATTTGAACACCGGGGAGCTGTTTTTT
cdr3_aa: CASSQDLNTGELFF

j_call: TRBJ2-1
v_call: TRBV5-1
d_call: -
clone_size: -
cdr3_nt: TGCGCCAGCAGCTTGGCGTTTGGGTACAATGAGCAGTTCTTC
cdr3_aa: CASSLAFGYNEQFF

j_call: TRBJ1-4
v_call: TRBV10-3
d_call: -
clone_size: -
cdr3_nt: TGTGCCATCAGCGGGGGTGACAATGAAAAACTGTTTTTT
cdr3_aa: CAISGGDNEKLFF

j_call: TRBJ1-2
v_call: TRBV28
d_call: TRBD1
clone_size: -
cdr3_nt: TGTGCCAGCAGGCCGGACAGGGCTCATTATGGCTACACCTTC
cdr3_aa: CASRPDRAHYGYTF

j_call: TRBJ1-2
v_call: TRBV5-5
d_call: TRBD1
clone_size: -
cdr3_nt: TGTGCCAGCAGCTTGGCCGGACAGGAGGGATATGGCTACACCTTC
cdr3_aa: CASSLAGQEGYGYTF

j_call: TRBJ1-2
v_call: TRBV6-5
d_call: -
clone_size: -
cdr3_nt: TGTGCCAGCAGTTACTCGACGGTCGACTATGGCTACACCTTC
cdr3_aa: CASSYSTVDYGYTF

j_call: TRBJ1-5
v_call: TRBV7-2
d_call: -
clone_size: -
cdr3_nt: TGTGCCAGCAGCTTAGGGTATCAGCCCCAGCATTTT
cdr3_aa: CASSLGYQPQHF

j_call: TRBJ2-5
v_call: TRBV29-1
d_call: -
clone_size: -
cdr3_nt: TGCAGCGTTGAAGTGTCAGTACAAGAGACCCAGTACTTC
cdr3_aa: CSVEVSVQETQYF

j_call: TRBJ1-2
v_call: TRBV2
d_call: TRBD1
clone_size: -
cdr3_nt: TGTGCCAGCAACCTCGACAGGGATGGGGCCTATGGCTACACCTTC
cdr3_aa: CASNLDRDGAYGYTF

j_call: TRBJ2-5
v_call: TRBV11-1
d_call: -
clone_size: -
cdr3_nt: TGTGCCAGCAGCTTCGAAGAGACCCAGTACTTC
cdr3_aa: CASSFEETQYF

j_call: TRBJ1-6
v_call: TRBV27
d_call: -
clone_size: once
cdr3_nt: TGTGCCAGCAGTAGGACAGCCGCCTATCAGACTTATAATTCACCCCTCCACTTT
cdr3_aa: CASSRTAAYQTYNSPLHF

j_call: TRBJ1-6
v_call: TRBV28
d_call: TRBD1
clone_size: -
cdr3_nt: TGTGCCAGCAGTCCCACGGGACAGGCTTCCTATAATTCACCCCTCCACTTT
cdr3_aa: CASSPTGQASYNSPLHF

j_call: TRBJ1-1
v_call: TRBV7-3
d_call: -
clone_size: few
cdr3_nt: TGTGCCAGCAGCAAACAGGGTGACACTGAAGCTTTCTTT
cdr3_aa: CASSKQGDTEAFF

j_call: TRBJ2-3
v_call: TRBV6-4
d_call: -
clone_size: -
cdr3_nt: TGTGCCAGCAGTGACTCGGTGGGAAATACGCAGTATTTT
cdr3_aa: CASSDSVGNTQYF

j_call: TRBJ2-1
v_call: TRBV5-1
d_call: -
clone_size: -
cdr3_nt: TGCGCCAGCAGCTTTCTAGGTGGGAGTCTTATAAACAATGAGCAGTTCTTC
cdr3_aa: CASSFLGGSLINNEQFF

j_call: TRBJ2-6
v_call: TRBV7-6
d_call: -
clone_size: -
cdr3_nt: TGTGCCAGCAGCCCGGGGGTTTCTGGTTCTGGGGCCAACGTCCTGACTTTC
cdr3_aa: CASSPGVSGSGANVLTF

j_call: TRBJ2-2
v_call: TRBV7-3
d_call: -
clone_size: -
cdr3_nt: TGTGCCAGCAGCCCCCAGGGTGCGGGCCGCACCGGGGAGCTGTTTTTT
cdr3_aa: CASSPQGAGRTGELFF

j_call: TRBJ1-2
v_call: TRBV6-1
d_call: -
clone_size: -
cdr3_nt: TGTGCCAGCAGTGAAAATTTGGGGGGGAACTATGGCTACACCTTC
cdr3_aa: CASSENLGGNYGYTF

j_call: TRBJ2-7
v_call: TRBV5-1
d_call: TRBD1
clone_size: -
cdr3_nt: TGCGCCAGCAGCCTACAGGGGCTTCAACTCGACGAGCAGTACTTC
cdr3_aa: CASSLQGLQLDEQYF

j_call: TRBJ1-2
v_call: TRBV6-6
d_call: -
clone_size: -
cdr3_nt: TGTGCCAGCAGTTCCCGCGCAGGGGTCCCTGATGGCTACACCTTC
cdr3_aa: CASSSRAGVPDGYTF

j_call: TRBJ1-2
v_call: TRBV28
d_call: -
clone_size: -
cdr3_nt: TGTGCCAGCAGCTACTGGACAGCCTATGGCTACACCTTC
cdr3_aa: CASSYWTAYGYTF

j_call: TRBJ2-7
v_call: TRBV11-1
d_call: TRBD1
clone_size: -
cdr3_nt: TGTGCCAGCAGCTTAGCGGGACAGGGAGGACAGTACTTC
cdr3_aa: CASSLAGQGGQYF

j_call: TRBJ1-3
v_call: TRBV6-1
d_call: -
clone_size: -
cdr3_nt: TGTGCCAGCAGTTACGAGGACACCATATATTTT
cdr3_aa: CASSYEDTIYF

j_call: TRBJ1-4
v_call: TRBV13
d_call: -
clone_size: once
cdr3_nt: TGTGCCAGCAGCTCCTCAGGAACCCCAAATGAAAAACTGTTTTTT
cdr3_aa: CASSSSGTPNEKLFF

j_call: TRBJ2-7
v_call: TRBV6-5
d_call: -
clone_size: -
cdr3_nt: TGTGCCAGCACAGGGAACGGCGAGCAGTACTTC
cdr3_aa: CASTGNGEQYF

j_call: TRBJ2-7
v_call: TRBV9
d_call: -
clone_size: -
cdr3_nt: TGTGCCAGCAGCGTGGCAGGGGCGCCCTACGAGCAGTACTTC
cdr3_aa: CASSVAGAPYEQYF

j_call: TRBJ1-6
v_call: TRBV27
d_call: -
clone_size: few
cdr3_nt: TGTGCCAGCAGTTTTGACAGGATCGGCATAAATTCACCCCTCCACTTT
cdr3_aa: CASSFDRIGINSPLHF

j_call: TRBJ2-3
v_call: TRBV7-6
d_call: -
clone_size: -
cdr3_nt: TGTGCCAGCAGCCCTGGCCAGGTTTATAGCACAGATACGCAGTATTTT
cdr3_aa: CASSPGQVYSTDTQYF

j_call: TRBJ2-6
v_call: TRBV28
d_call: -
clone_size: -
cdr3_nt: TGTGCCAGCATACAAAGCTCTGGGGCCAACGTCCTGACTTTC
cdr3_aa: CASIQSSGANVLTF

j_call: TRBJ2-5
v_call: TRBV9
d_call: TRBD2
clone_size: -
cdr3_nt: TGTGCCAGCAGCGTAGGGAGTGGTAGCGGGTCACAAGAGACCCAGTACTTC
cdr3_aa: CASSVGSGSGSQETQYF

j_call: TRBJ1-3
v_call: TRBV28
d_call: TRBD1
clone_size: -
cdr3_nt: TGTGCCAGCATACAGGGGGCTAGTGGAAACACCATATATTTT
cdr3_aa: CASIQGASGNTIYF

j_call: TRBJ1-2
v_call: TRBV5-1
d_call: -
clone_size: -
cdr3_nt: TGCGCCAGCAGTTGGGGGTTCTCCAACTATGGCTACACCTTC
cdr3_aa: CASSWGFSNYGYTF